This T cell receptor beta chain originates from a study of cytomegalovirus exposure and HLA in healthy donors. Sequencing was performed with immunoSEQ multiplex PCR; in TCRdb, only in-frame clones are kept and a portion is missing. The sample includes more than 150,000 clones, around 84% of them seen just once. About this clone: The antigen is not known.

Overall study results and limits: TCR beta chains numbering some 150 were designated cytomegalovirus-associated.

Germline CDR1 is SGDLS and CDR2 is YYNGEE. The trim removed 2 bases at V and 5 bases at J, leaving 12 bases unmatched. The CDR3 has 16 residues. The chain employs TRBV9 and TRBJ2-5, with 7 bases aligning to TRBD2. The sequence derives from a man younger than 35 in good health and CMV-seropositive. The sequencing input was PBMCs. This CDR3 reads CASSVFEGRALETQYF. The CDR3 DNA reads TGTGCCAGCAGCGTTTTCGAGGGGAGGGCCCTGGAGACCCAGTACTTC. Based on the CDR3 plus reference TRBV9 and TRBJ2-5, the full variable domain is DSGVTQTPKHLITATGQRVTLRCSPRSGDLSVYWYQQSLDQGLQFLIQYYNGEERAKGNILERFSAQQFPDLHSELNLSSLELGDSALYFCASSVFEGRALETQYFGPGTRLLVL.